The 17 T cell receptor beta chains below were found in one sample sequenced in a study of cytomegalovirus exposure and HLA in healthy donors. The PCR used 60 Vbeta and 13 Jbeta primers. Here immunoSEQ multiplex PCR was the method, and the copy in TCRdb shows in-frame clones only, minus some. Of roughly 130,000 clones listed, 79% were seen once; the top ten hold more than 0.85%. What was sequenced was PBMCs. Receptor source: a young man in good health and CMV-seronegative.

This clone was detected only once. The chain carries TRBV6-5 and TRBJ2-3, with D perhaps TRBD2 (9 bases). Germline V gene data show CDR1 as MNHEY and CDR2 as SVGAGI. With 5 bases removed from V and 6 bases from J, the gap between germline ends came to 18 bases. The CDR3 loop spans 15 amino acids. For the CDR3, the DNA is TGTGCCAGCAGTCTCCAGGGGGCGGGAGGGGATACGCAGTATTTT. Translation: CASSLQGAGGDTQYF.

This rearrangement joins TRBV12-5 to TRBJ2-6, with D unresolved. CDR3 length: 17 residues. V was clipped by 0 bases and J by 0 bases, with 9 bases between them. Looked up from germline, CDR1 is LGHNT and CDR2 is FRNRAP. This chain's CDR3 is CASGLVSASSGANVLTF. The CDR3 DNA reads as TGTGCTAGTGGTTTGGTATCAGCGAGCTCTGGGGCCAACGTCCTGACTTTC.

The rearrangement uses TRBV15 and TRBJ1-6; D is possibly TRBD1 (5 bases). V was cut by 3 bases and J by 3 bases, with 9 bases left in between. CDR3 length: 15 residues. Germline loops: CDR1 LNHNV, CDR2 YYDKDF (reference sequence). As DNA, the CDR3 is TGTGCCACCAGCAGCGACAGAGTCTATAATTCACCCCTCCACTTT. Encoded protein: CATSSDRVYNSPLHF.

This chain links TRBV2 with TRBJ1-1; D may be TRBD1 (5 bases). The CDR3 length is 10 residues. Germline V gene sequence: CDR1 SNHLY, CDR2 FYNNEI. CDR3 bases: TGTAGTAGCGGGGCACTTGAAGCTTTCTTT. This translates into CSSGALEAFF.

V and J are TRBV7-3 and TRBJ2-5; TRBD1 agrees at 8 bases. Germline V gene lookup returns CDR1 SGHTA and CDR2 FQGTGA. The ends lost 5 bases at V and 5 bases at J; junction bases unmatched: 13. The CDR3 spans 16 residues. CDR3 DNA sequence: TGTGCCAGCAGCCCCCAGGGGGGCAGGGGGCGGGAGACCCAGTACTTC. As protein: CASSPQGGRGRETQYF.

The V and J genes are TRBV2 and TRBJ1-1; 8 nucleotides align to TRBD1. From germline, CDR1 is SNHLY and CDR2 FYNNEI. The junction had 6 bases not matched to a gene; V was cut back by 6 bases and J by 6 bases. The CDR3 is 13 residues long. CDR3 sequence (DNA): TGTGCCAGCAGCGTACAGGGGGGGGCTGAAGCTTTCTTT. This gives the protein CASSVQGGAEAFF.

The chain uses TRBV6-1 and TRBJ1-2; D gene unclear. CDR1 MNHNS and CDR2 SASEGT come from the germline V gene. Trimming left V 4 bases short and J 7 bases short, with 13 bases between. CDR3 length: 13 amino acids. The CDR3 region has the DNA TGTGCCAGCAGTGTACAAGTGGAGGGTGGCTACACCTTC. Its protein product is CASSVQVEGGYTF.

V and J are TRBV11-2 and TRBJ2-7, with TRBD1 identical over 7 bases. The V segment lost 6 bases and the J segment 1 base; nucleotides outside the gene matches: 6. The CDR3 is 14 residues long. Germline V CDR1 and CDR2: SGHAT, FQNNGV. Here the CDR3 DNA reads TGTGCCAGCAGATATGGGACAGTTTCCTACGAGCAGTACTTC. It translates to CASRYGTVSYEQYF.

The genes are TRBV7-8 and TRBJ2-3; tentatively, D is TRBD2 (5 bases). The CDR3 extends over 15 amino acids. The V gene's germline CDR1 is SGHVS and CDR2 FQNEAQ. V was trimmed by 2 bases and J by 7 bases, leaving 16 bases between them. DNA for the CDR3: TGTGCCAGCAGCTTACCAATAGCCGGGGAGAATACGCAGTATTTT. Its translation is CASSLPIAGENTQYF.

The V gene is TRBV2, the J gene TRBJ2-3; 9 bases are shared with TRBD1. Germline V lookup: CDR1 SNHLY, CDR2 FYNNEI. Trimming removed 5 bases from V and 4 bases from J; junction bases left unmatched: 4. The CDR3 loop spans 14 amino acids. The CDR3 DNA reads TGTGCCAGCAGTCGGGACAGGGAAGCAGATACGCAGTATTTT. It yields the protein CASSRDREADTQYF.

This clone showed up just once. The V gene is TRBV19, the J gene TRBJ2-7; 8 nucleotides agree with TRBD1. Looked up from germline, CDR1 is LNHDA and CDR2 is SQIVND (reference sequence). CDR3 size: 15 residues. V shed 3 bases, J shed 3 bases, and the junction held 7 bases outside the gene matches. Written as DNA, the CDR3 is TGTGCCAGTAGTATGCACACGACAGGGGACTACGAGCAGTACTTC. It is translated as CASSMHTTGDYEQYF.

This clone was seen a few times. V gene TRBV5-1 combines with J gene TRBJ1-1; 8 bases line up with TRBD1. CDR3 length: 16 amino acids. Germline V gene lookup returns CDR1 SGHRS and CDR2 YFSETQ. V gave up 4 bases and J gave up 0 bases; unmatched junction bases: 8. The CDR3 loop is CASSQQGVAVNTEAFF. CDR3 sequence (DNA): TGCGCCAGCAGCCAACAGGGGGTTGCTGTGAACACTGAAGCTTTCTTT.

This clone has only a few counts. The gene calls are TRBV6-6 and TRBJ2-1; the match to TRBD2 covers 14 bases. This CDR3 spans 15 amino acids. Trimming removed 5 bases from V and 10 bases from J; junction bases left unmatched: 7. Germline values: CDR1 MNHNY, CDR2 SVGAGI (reference sequence). CDR3 sequence (DNA): TGTGCCAGCAGTCCGGGACTAGCGGGGGAAGGCGAGCAGTTCTTC. It specifies CASSPGLAGEGEQFF.

The V and J genes are TRBV30 and TRBJ1-6, with D possibly TRBD1 on 6 matching bases. Per the germline V gene, CDR1 is GTSNPN and CDR2 is SVGIG (reference sequence). The germline V and J ends were trimmed by 0 bases and 7 bases, with 10 bases remaining between them. The CDR3 totals 14 residues. The CDR3 protein is CAWSVSRGNSPLHF. DNA of the CDR3: TGTGCCTGGAGTGTAAGCAGGGGAAATTCACCCCTCCACTTT. Looking up the rest from reference TRBV30 and TRBJ1-6 gives the full variable domain: SQTIHQWPATLVQPVGSPLSLECTVEGTSNPNLYWYRQAAGRGLQLLFYSVGIGQISSEVPQNLSASRPQDRQFILSSKKLLLSDSGFYLCAWSVSRGNSPLHFGNGTRLTVT.

The CDR3 region is CASSKVGGEYGYTF. The CDR3 DNA reads as TGTGCCAGCAGCAAAGTGGGGGGGGAATATGGCTACACCTTC. The rearrangement joins TRBV21-1 to TRBJ1-2. TRBV21-1 is described as a pseudogene. This CDR3 has 14 amino acids.

The chain recombines TRBV5-6 with TRBJ2-1; D not certain. Germline CDR1 is SGHDT and CDR2 is YYEEEE. The CDR3 spans 13 residues. V lost 2 bases and J lost 5, with 8 bases in between. The CDR3 sequence: CASSFETDNEQFF. In DNA form, the CDR3 reads TGTGCCAGCAGCTTTGAAACGGACAATGAGCAGTTCTTC.

The rearrangement links TRBV4-1 to TRBJ2-7, with TRBD2 as a possible D gene (6 bases). The CDR3 consists of 12 residues. Per the germline V gene, CDR1 is MGHRA and CDR2 is YSYEKL. The V gene lost 3 bases and the J gene lost 6 bases, with 9 bases spanning the gap. This CDR3 is CASSHGGGEQYF. The CDR3 coding sequence is TGCGCCAGCAGCCACGGGGGTGGCGAGCAGTACTTC.